This T cell receptor beta chain was identified during a study of early T cells in non-severe SARS-CoV-2 infection. With 8 bases clipped from V and 1 base from J, the junction kept 8 bases outside the gene matches. Germline V CDR1 and CDR2: MGHDK, SYGVNS. This CDR3 is built from 16 residues. The table lists this clonotype with many counts. Individual cDNA molecules were tagged with unique molecular identifiers, the study reported. Using its own MiXCR run on the 5' RACE reads, TCRdb lists one record per CDR3 protein. The sample gives around 57,000 distinct CDR3 sequences, 6% to 7% of which show up once; over 3.5% is in the top ten.

The sequenced sample consisted of whole blood. The chain has TRBV25-1 and TRBJ2-1; 10 bases line up with TRBD1. The TCR comes from an adult who was a healthcare worker with PCR-confirmed SARS-CoV-2 infection or an uninfected control (not recorded which). The chain's CDR3 is CASAKQGQGSYNEQFF. The CDR3 coding sequence is TGTGCCAGCGCTAAGCAGGGACAGGGGTCCTACAATGAGCAGTTCTTC.